Following are 22 T cell receptor beta chains from one sample sequenced in a study of response to subunit inactivated influenza vaccine. Via MiXCR, TCRdb re-called the RT-PCR reads, giving one row per CDR3 protein. In the table there are 650,000 to 800,000 distinct CDR3 sequences, approximately 14% of which are singletons. The sequenced sample was PBMCs from blood, obtained 14 to 15 days before vaccination. The receptor set was obtained from a man aged 50-60 years who received an inactivated influenza vaccine.

The chain employs TRBV4-1 and TRBJ2-5; 9 bases agree with TRBD2. Germline-derived CDR1 and CDR2 are MGHRA and YSYEKL. The V and J ends lost 1 base and 5 bases, in that order; junction bases with no gene match: 5. The CDR3 loop spans 15 amino acids. The CDR3 region has the DNA TGCGCCAGCAGCCAAGCACTAGCGGGTGGTGAGACCCAGTACTTC. Translating gives CASSQALAGGETQYF.

This clonotype occurred a few times. The chain is built from TRBV6-5 and TRBJ2-5; D unresolved. The CDR3 spans 12 residues. V lost 0 bases and J 5 bases, leaving 4 bases between the germline ends. Germline V gene data show CDR1 as MNHEY and CDR2 as SVGAGI. CDR3 coding DNA: TGTGCCAGCAGTTACTCCGACGAGACCCAGTACTTC. Residues: CASSYSDETQYF.

This clonotype has more than one count but fewer than ten. V and J are TRBV20-1 and TRBJ2-3; 7 nucleotides line up with TRBD2. The ends lost 3 bases at V and 1 base at J; junction bases unmatched: 7. CDR3 length equals 15 residues. The V gene's germline CDR1 is DFQATT and CDR2 SNEGSKA (reference sequence). The CDR3 DNA follows: TGCAGTGCTAGTAGGGCTAGCGGTCGCACAGATACGCAGTATTTT. Protein product: CSASRASGRTDTQYF.

This clonotype was seen only a few times. V is TRBV5-1 and J is TRBJ2-3; 15 bases are shared with TRBD2. The CDR3 is 19 amino acids. With 7 bases clipped from V and 2 bases from J, the junction kept 14 bases outside the gene matches. Germline V lookup: CDR1 SGHRS, CDR2 YFSETQ. The CDR3 is CASAALPGLAGGHTDTQYF. CDR3 in DNA: TGCGCCAGCGCCGCCTTGCCGGGACTAGCGGGGGGACACACAGATACGCAGTATTTT.

The rearrangement joins TRBV9 to TRBJ2-2; D ambiguous. CDR1 and CDR2 (germline): SGDLS, YYNGEE. Trimming cost V 3 bases and J 4 bases, with 4 bases left between them. The CDR3 sequence is 12 residues long. CDR3 nucleotides: TGTGCCAGCAGCGATCTCACCGGGGAGCTGTTTTTT. Encoded protein: CASSDLTGELFF.

This clonotype has just a few counts. The rearrangement links TRBV25-1 to TRBJ2-7, with 13 bases matching TRBD2. V dropped 6 bases and J dropped 2; count of bases not matched to a gene: 10. The CDR3 runs 17 residues. Per the germline V gene, CDR1 is MGHDK and CDR2 is SYGVNS. CDR3 protein: CASSATSGRLGTYEQYF. CDR3 sequence (DNA): TGTGCCAGCAGCGCGACTAGCGGGAGGCTTGGAACCTACGAGCAGTACTTC.

This chain connects TRBV7-6 to TRBJ2-1, with 8 bases lining up with TRBD1. Germline assignment: CDR1 SGHVS and CDR2 FNYEAQ. V lost 3 bases and J lost 4; bases outside the gene matches: 5. This CDR3 has 15 amino acids. The CDR3 region is CASSFGQGRYNEQFF. CDR3 coding DNA: TGTGCCAGCAGCTTCGGACAGGGAAGATACAATGAGCAGTTCTTC.

The V gene is TRBV10-3, the J gene TRBJ2-1; 8 bases align to TRBD2. This CDR3 contains 13 residues. Germline V gene lookup returns CDR1 ENHRY and CDR2 SYGVKD. With 9 bases clipped from V and 5 bases from J, the junction kept 6 bases outside the gene matches. Here the CDR3 DNA reads TGTGCCATAGCGGGAGAACCAAACAATGAGCAGTTCTTC. This gives the protein CAIAGEPNNEQFF.

The chain couples TRBV27 to TRBJ1-1; D is ambiguous. Trimming took off 1 base at V and 9 bases at J, with 12 bases between the two ends. Germline-derived CDR1 and CDR2 are MNHEY and SMNVEV (reference sequence). The CDR3 length is 13 residues. CDR3 sequence (DNA): TGTGCCAGCAGTTTATATCCGACGTTTCAAGCTTTCTTT. It encodes CASSLYPTFQAFF.

The chain is built from TRBV7-6 and TRBJ2-3; tentative D call: TRBD1 (6 bases). Germline V gene data show CDR1 as SGHVS and CDR2 as FNYEAQ. The CDR3 covers 17 residues. V lost 5 bases and J 4 bases, leaving 22 bases between the germline ends. As DNA, the CDR3 is TGTGCCAGCAGCGTCCGGTTTGGGCAGGGGAGTTCAGATACGCAGTATTTT. Protein: CASSVRFGQGSSDTQYF.

The sample holds a few counts of this clonotype. V usage is TRBV20-1 and J usage is TRBJ2-5, with 11 bases fitting TRBD2. The germline V gene has CDR1 DFQATT and CDR2 SNEGSKA (reference sequence). The V gene end was trimmed by 4 bases and the J gene end by 3 bases; junction bases not matched to a gene: 7. The length of the CDR3 is 15 residues. CDR3 region: CSAMTSGDIKETQYF. The CDR3 DNA follows: TGCAGTGCTATGACTAGCGGGGACATTAAAGAGACCCAGTACTTC.

This clonotype was picked up a small number of times. This chain joins TRBV18 and TRBJ2-2; D call uncertain. The V and J ends lost 7 bases and 2 bases respectively, with 8 bases between them. Germline lookup yields CDR1 KGHSH and CDR2 LQKENI. The CDR3 contains 13 residues. The CDR3 DNA reads as TGTGCCAGCTTGCAGCCTAACACCGGGGAGCTGTTTTTT. Protein: CASLQPNTGELFF.

The rearrangement uses TRBV28 and TRBJ2-1, with 7 positions matching TRBD2. Germline assignment: CDR1 MDHEN and CDR2 SYDVKM. V dropped 5 bases and J dropped 9; count of bases not matched to a gene: 22. This CDR3 is 18 amino acids long. The CDR3 loop is CASSGISGTPHQRGEQFF. The CDR3 bases are TGTGCCAGCAGTGGAATCTCCGGGACCCCTCATCAGCGGGGTGAGCAGTTCTTC.

This clonotype was found a few times. The chain is built from TRBV14 and TRBJ2-2, with 8 bases aligning to TRBD2. The CDR3 is 15 residues long. J gave up 3 bases and V 3 bases, and 3 bases lay outside the gene matches. Per the germline V gene, CDR1 is SGHDN and CDR2 is FVKESK. The chain's CDR3 is CASSQIAGHTGELFF. CDR3 in DNA: TGTGCCAGCAGCCAGATAGCGGGGCACACCGGGGAGCTGTTTTTT. Full variable domain (missing parts from reference TRBV14 and TRBJ2-2): EAGVTQFPSHSVIEKGQTVTLRCDPISGHDNLYWYRRVMGKEIKFLLHFVKESKQDESGMPNNRFLAERTGGTYSTLKVQPAELEDSGVYFCASSQIAGHTGELFFGEGSRLTVL.

This clonotype was seen many times. The chain is built from TRBV2 and TRBJ1-1, with TRBD1 as a possible D gene (5 bases). Trimming shortened V by 2 bases and J by 4 bases, and 14 bases separated the two germline ends. This CDR3 has 15 residues. Germline V gene lookup returns CDR1 SNHLY and CDR2 FYNNEI. The CDR3 loop is CASSERGVGGTEAFF. The CDR3 coding sequence is TGTGCCAGCAGTGAACGGGGGGTGGGGGGCACTGAAGCTTTCTTT. Drawing the rest from reference TRBV2 and TRBJ1-1, the complete variable domain is EPEVTQTPSHQVTQMGQEVILRCVPISNHLYFYWYRQILGQKVEFLVSFYNNEISEKSEIFDDQFSVERPDGSNFTLKIRSTKLEDSAMYFCASSERGVGGTEAFFGQGTRLTVV.

This clonotype has more than one count but fewer than ten. As DNA, the CDR3 is TGTGCCAGCAGCTTAGTCGTCAGGGGGCTTCGAAAGTCCAACCTCAATGAGCAGTTCTTC. As protein: CASSLVVRGLRKSNLNEQFF. The chain employs TRBV11-2 and TRBJ2-1, with 8 bases fitting TRBD1. Germline CDR1 and CDR2: SGHAT and FQNNGV. The CDR3 length is 20 residues. V lost 1 base and J lost 6; bases outside the gene matches: 20.

This chain links TRBV12-3 or TRBV12-4 with TRBJ1-2; D is perhaps TRBD1 (6 bases). The CDR3 contains 14 residues. Trimming shortened V by 6 bases and J by 7 bases, and 18 bases separated the two germline ends. The CDR3 nucleotides are TGTGCCAGCAGGAACTGGGGGGGCTGGGGTGGCTACACCTTC. It yields the protein CASRNWGGWGGYTF.

The chain joins TRBV10-3 to TRBJ1-1; D not resolved. This CDR3 spans 14 amino acids. Trimming cost V 3 bases and J 1 base, with 9 bases left between them. Germline V gene lookup returns CDR1 ENHRY and CDR2 SYGVKD. Written as DNA, the CDR3 is TGTGCCATCAGTGACGTCCAGGAGAACACTGAAGCTTTCTTT. It codes for CAISDVQENTEAFF.

The V call is TRBV6-5, the J call TRBJ2-7, with 9 bases identical to TRBD1. The CDR3 length is 14 residues. Germline assignment: CDR1 MNHEY and CDR2 SVGAGI. V lost 1 base, J lost 6 bases, and 4 bases stayed unmatched. CDR3 nucleotides: TGTGCCAGCAGTTACTGGGACAGGGCGGGCGAGCAGTACTTC. It translates to CASSYWDRAGEQYF.

The chain links TRBV6-1 to TRBJ1-1, with a possible D match to TRBD1 (5 bases). The CDR3 is 11 amino acids. In germline, CDR1 is MNHNS, CDR2 SASEGT. V was trimmed by 2 bases and J by 8 bases, leaving 6 bases between them. CDR3 nucleotides: TGTGCCAGCAGTGAATGGGGCGAAGCTTTCTTT. This sequence encodes CASSEWGEAFF.

The sample holds a few counts of this clonotype. The CDR3 region is CASSPEPSRFTGELFF. CDR3 bases: TGTGCCAGCAGCCCCGAACCTAGCCGGTTCACCGGGGAGCTGTTTTTT. This chain uses TRBV7-6 with TRBJ2-2, with a weak D call TRBD2 (5 bases). The CDR3 has 16 amino acids. Germline V CDR1 and CDR2: SGHVS, FNYEAQ. Trimming removed 5 bases from V and 4 bases from J, with 17 bases in between.

V and J are TRBV7-9 and TRBJ1-1; weak D call: TRBD1 (5 bases). The CDR3 has 14 amino acids. Per the germline V gene, CDR1 is SEHNR and CDR2 is FQNEAQ (reference sequence). Trimming pared 2 bases from V and 4 bases from J, leaving 11 bases between. The CDR3 sequence is CASSLRAGSTEAFF. CDR3 DNA sequence: TGTGCCAGCAGCTTAAGGGCAGGGAGCACTGAAGCTTTCTTT.